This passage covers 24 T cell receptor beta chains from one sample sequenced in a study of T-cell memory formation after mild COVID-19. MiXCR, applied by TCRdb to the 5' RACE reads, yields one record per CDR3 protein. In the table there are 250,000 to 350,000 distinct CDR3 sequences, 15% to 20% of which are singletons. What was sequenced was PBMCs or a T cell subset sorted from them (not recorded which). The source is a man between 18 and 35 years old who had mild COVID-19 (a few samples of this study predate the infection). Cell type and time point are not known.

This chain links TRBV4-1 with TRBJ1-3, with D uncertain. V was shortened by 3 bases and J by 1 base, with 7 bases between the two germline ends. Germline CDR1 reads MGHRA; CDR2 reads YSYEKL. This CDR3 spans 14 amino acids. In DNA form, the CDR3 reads TGCGCCAGCAGCCAGGATTGGTCTGGAAACACCATATATTTT. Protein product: CASSQDWSGNTIYF.

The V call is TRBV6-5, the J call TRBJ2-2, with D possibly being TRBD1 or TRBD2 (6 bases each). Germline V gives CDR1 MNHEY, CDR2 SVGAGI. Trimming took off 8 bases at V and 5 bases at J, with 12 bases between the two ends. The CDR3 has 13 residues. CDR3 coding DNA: TGTGCCAGCGCGAGGGGGGCAACCGGGGAGCTGTTTTTT. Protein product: CASARGATGELFF.

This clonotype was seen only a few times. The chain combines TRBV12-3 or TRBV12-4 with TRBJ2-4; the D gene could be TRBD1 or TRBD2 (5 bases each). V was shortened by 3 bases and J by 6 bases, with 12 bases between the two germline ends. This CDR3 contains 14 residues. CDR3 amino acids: CASSFDGAGNIQYF. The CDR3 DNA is TGTGCCAGCAGTTTCGACGGGGCGGGAAACATTCAGTACTTC.

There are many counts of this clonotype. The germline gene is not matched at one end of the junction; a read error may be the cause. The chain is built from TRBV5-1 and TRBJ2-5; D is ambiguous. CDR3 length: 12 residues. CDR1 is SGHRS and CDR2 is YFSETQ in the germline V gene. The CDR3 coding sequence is TGTGCCAGCAGCTTAGAGGTAGAGACCCAGTACTTC. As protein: CASSLEVETQYF.

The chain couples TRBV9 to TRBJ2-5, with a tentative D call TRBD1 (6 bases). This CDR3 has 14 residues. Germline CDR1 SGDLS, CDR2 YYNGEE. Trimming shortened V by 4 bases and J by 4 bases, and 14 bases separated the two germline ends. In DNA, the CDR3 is TGTGCCAGCAGCTTTACTCAGGGGACAGAGACCCAGTACTTC. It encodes CASSFTQGTETQYF.

CDR3 bases: TGCGCCAGCAGCCAAGAGAATGGAAACACCATATATTTT. Its protein product is CASSQENGNTIYF. The chain employs TRBV4-3 and TRBJ1-3; D not resolved. Germline CDR1 is LGHNA and CDR2 is YSLEER. This CDR3 contains 13 residues. V was pared by 0 bases and J by 3 bases, with 3 bases between.

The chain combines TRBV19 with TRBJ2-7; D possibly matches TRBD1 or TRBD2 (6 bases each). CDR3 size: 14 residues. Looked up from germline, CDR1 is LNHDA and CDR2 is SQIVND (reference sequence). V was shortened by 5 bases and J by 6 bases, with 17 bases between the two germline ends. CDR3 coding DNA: TGTGCCAGTAGTGAGGGGGGACGGTCAGGCGAGCAGTACTTC. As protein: CASSEGGRSGEQYF. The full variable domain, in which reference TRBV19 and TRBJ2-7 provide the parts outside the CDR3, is DGGITQSPKYLFRKEGQNVTLSCEQNLNHDAMYWYRQDPGQGLRLIYYSQIVNDFQKGDIAEGYSVSREKKESFPLTVTSAQKNPTAFYLCASSEGGRSGEQYFGPGTRLTVT.

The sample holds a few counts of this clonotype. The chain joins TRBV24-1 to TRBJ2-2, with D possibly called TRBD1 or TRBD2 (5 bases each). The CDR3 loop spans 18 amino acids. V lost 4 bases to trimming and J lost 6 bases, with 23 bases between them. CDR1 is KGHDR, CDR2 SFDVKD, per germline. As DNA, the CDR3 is TGTGCCACCAGTGAGGCGGCGTGGTGGGAAGGGACGGCCGGGGAGCTGTTTTTT. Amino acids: CATSEAAWWEGTAGELFF.

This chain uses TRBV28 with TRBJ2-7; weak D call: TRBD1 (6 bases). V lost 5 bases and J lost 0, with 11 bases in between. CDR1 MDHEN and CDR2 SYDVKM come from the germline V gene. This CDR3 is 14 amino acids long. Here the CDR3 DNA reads TGTGCCAGCAGTCCCTTGACAGGCTCCTACGAGCAGTACGTC. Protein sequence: CASSPLTGSYEQYV.

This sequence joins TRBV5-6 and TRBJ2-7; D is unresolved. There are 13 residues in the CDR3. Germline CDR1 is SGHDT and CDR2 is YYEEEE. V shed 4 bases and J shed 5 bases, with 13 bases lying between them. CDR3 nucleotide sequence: TGTGCCAGCAGCGCTGGGATAAGGAACGAGCAGTACTTC. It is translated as CASSAGIRNEQYF.

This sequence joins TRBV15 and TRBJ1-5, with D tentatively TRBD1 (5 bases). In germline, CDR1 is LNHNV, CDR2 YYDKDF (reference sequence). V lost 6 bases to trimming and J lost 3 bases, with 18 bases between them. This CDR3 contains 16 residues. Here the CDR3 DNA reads TGTGCCACCAGTACCCAGGGAGCCGGGGTCAATCAGCCCCAGCATTTT. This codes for CATSTQGAGVNQPQHF.

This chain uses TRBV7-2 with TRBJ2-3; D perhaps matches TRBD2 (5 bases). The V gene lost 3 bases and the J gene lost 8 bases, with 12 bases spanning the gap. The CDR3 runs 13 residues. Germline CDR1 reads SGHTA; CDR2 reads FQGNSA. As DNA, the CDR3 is TGTGCCAGCAGCTTCGAGCGGTTGGGTACGCAGTATTTT. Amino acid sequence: CASSFERLGTQYF.

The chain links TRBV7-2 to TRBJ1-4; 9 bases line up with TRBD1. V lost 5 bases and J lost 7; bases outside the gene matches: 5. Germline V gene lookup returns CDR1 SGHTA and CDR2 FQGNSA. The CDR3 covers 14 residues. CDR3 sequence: CASSGQGWGEKLFF. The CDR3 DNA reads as TGTGCCAGCAGCGGACAGGGGTGGGGTGAAAAACTGTTTTTT.

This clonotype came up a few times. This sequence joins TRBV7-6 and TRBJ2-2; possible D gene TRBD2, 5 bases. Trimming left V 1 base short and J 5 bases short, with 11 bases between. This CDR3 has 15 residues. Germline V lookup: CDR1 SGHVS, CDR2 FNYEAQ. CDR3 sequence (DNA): TGTGCCAGCAGCTTAGAGTCACGCGGGACCGGGGAGCTGTTTTTT. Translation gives CASSLESRGTGELFF. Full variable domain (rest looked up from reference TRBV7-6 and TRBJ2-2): GAGVSQSPRYKVTKRGQDVALRCDPISGHVSLYWYRQALGQGPEFLTYFNYEAQQDKSGLPNDRFSAERPEGSISTLTIQRTEQRDSAMYRCASSLESRGTGELFFGEGSRLTVL.

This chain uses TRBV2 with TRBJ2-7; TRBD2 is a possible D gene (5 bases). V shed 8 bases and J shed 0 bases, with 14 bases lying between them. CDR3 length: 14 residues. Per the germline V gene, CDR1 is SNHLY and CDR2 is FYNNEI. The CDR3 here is CASLEAASSYEQYF. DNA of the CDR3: TGTGCCAGCCTGGAGGCGGCGAGCTCCTACGAGCAGTACTTC.

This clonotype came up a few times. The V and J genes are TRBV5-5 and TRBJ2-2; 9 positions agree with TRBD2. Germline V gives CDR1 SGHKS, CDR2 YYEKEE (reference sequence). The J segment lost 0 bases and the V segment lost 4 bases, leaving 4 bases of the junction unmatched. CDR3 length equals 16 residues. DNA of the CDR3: TGTGCCAGCAGCGCCCTAGCGGGGACGAACACCGGGGAGCTGTTTTTT. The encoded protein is CASSALAGTNTGELFF.

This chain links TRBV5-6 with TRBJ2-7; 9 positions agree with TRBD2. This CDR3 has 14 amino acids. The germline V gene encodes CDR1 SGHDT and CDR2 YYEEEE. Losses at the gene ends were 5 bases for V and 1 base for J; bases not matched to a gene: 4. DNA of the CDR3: TGTGCCAGCAGGGTAGCGGGGGAATCCTACGAGCAGTACGTC. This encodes CASRVAGESYEQYV.

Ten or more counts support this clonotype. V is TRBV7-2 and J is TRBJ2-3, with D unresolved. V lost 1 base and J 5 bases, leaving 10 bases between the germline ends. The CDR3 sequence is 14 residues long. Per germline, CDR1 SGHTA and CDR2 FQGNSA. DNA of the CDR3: TGTGCCAGCAGCTTAGAGAGAACAGTAGATACGCAGTATTTT. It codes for CASSLERTVDTQYF. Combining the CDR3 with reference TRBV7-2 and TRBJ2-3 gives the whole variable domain GAGVSQSPSNKVTEKGKDVELRCDPISGHTALYWYRQSLGQGLEFLIYFQGNSAPDKSGLPSDRFSAERTGGSVSTLTIQRTQQEDSAVYLCASSLERTVDTQYFGPGTRLTVL.

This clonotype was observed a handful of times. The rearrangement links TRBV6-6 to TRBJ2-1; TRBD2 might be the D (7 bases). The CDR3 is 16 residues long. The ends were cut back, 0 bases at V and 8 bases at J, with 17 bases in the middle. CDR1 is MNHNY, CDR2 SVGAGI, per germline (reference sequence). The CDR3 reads CASSYSFEGGFDEQFF. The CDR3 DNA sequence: TGTGCCAGCAGTTACTCTTTCGAGGGGGGGTTTGATGAGCAGTTCTTC.

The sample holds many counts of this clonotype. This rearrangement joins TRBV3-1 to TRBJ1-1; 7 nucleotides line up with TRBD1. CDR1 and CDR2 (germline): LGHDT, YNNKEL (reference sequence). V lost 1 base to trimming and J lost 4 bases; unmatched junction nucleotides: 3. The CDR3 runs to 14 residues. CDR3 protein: CASSQVQGTTEAFF. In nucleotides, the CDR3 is TGTGCCAGCAGCCAAGTACAGGGGACCACTGAAGCTTTCTTT.

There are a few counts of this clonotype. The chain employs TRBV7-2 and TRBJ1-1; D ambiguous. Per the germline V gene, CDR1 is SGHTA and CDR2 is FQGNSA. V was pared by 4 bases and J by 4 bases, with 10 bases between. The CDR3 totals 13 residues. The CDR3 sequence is CASSYRAGTEAFF. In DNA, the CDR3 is TGTGCCAGCAGCTATAGGGCCGGCACTGAAGCTTTCTTT.

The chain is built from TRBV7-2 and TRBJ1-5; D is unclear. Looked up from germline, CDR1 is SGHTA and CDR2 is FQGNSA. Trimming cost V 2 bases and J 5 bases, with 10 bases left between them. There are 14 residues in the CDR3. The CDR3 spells CASSLRGVDQPQHF. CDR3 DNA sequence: TGTGCCAGCAGCTTACGCGGGGTGGATCAGCCCCAGCATTTT.

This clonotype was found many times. The CDR3: CAWSVRENQPQHF. CDR3 bases: TGTGCCTGGAGTGTAAGGGAGAATCAGCCCCAGCATTTT. J is TRBJ1-5 and V is TRBV30; D unresolved. This CDR3 contains 13 residues. The V end lost 0 bases, the J end lost 4 bases, and 7 bases lay between the germline ends. Germline V gene sequence: CDR1 GTSNPN, CDR2 SVGIG (reference sequence).

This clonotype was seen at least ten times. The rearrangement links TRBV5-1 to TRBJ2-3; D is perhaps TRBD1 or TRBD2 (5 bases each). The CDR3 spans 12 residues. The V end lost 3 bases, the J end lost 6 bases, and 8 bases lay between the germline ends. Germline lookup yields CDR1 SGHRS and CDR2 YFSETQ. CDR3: CASSSGADTQYF. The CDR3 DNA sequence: TGCGCCAGCAGCTCCGGGGCTGATACGCAGTATTTT.